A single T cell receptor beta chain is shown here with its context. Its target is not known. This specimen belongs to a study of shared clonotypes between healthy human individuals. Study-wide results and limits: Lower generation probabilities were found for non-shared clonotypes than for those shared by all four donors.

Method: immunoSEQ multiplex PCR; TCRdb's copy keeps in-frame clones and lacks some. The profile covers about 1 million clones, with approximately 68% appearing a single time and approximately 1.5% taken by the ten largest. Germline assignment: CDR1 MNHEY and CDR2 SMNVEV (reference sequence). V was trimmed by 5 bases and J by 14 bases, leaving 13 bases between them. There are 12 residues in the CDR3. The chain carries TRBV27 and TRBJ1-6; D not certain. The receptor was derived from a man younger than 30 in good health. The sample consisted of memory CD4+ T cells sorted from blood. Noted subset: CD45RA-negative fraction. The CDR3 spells CASSPKSKALHF. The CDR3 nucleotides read TGTGCCAGCAGTCCCAAATCCAAGGCCCTCCACTTT.